The 19 T cell receptor beta chains below all came from one sample that was sequenced in a study of metastatic and nonmetastatic thyroid tumors. Each patient went into thyroid surgery without having received any treatment. MiXCR reprocessed the PCR reads for TCRdb. This table has about 20,000 clones, roughly a quarter appearing once. Sequenced input: blood. These TCRs come from a female donor with papillary thyroid cancer or a benign thyroid nodule (not recorded which). Some clones in this sample may be carry-over from other donors' samples.

The CDR3 DNA reads TGTGCCAGCAGGGGGACAGGGGGCTCGATGGTACCCCAGCATTTT. Encoded protein: CASRGTGGSMVPQHF. The rearrangement links TRBV27 to TRBJ1-5; 12 positions match TRBD1. The CDR3 loop spans 15 amino acids. The trim removed 6 bases at V and 10 bases at J, leaving 10 bases unmatched. Germline V gives CDR1 MNHEY, CDR2 SMNVEV (reference sequence).

Judged by abundance, this clone is medium-sized. V is TRBV27 and J is TRBJ2-7, with 10 positions matching TRBD2. Germline CDR1 MNHEY, CDR2 SMNVEV (reference sequence). Unmatched junction bases numbered 9, after V lost 5 bases and J lost 5 bases. This CDR3 has 15 residues. CDR3 in amino acids: CASSLSSGRSDEQYF. The CDR3 DNA reads TGTGCCAGCAGTCTCTCTAGCGGGAGAAGCGACGAGCAGTACTTC.

The chain recombines TRBV30 with TRBJ1-1, with D unclear. This CDR3 is built from 13 residues. V dropped 5 bases and J dropped 4 bases, with 14 bases sitting between them. CDR1 is GTSNPN and CDR2 is SVGIG in the germline V gene (reference sequence). In nucleotides, the CDR3 is TGTGCCTGGGTCGCGGGGTATCTCACTGAAGCTTTCTTT. It is translated as CAWVAGYLTEAFF.

This clone was recorded many times. A clone one base away is much larger, so this may be a read error. Other DNA sequences in the sample encode the same CDR3. J is TRBJ2-6 and V is TRBV6-2 or TRBV6-3; a possible D gene is TRBD1 (5 bases). This CDR3 comprises 15 residues. Trimming took 7 bases from V and 0 from J, leaving 10 bases between them. CDR1 and CDR2 from the germline V gene are MNHEY and SVGEGT. CDR3 amino acids: CASIPDSSGANVLTF. CDR3 DNA: TGTGCCAGCATCCCCGACAGCTCTGGGGCCAACGTCCTGACTTTC.

The rearrangement uses TRBV20-1 and TRBJ2-2; a possible D gene is TRBD1 (7 bases). V was shortened by 2 bases and J by 6 bases, with 13 bases between the two germline ends. CDR1 and CDR2 from the germline V gene are DFQATT and SNEGSKA (reference sequence). The CDR3 spans 14 residues. The CDR3 spells CSARLFRGAGELFF. The CDR3 region has the DNA TGCAGTGCTAGACTGTTCAGGGGGGCCGGGGAGCTGTTTTTT.

The chain has TRBV30 and TRBJ2-7; 7 nucleotides match TRBD2. In germline, CDR1 is GTSNPN, CDR2 SVGIG (reference sequence). This CDR3 is 14 amino acids long. V dropped 2 bases and J dropped 0; count of bases not matched to a gene: 4. The CDR3 DNA reads TGTGCCTGGAGTCCAGCGGGATCCTCCTACGAGCAGTACTTC. Its protein is CAWSPAGSSYEQYF.

This clone was seen repeatedly, ten times or more. The V call is TRBV18, the J call TRBJ2-5, with D hard to call. The germline V gene has CDR1 KGHSH and CDR2 LQKENI. Trimming shortened V by 1 base and J by 2 bases, and 8 bases separated the two germline ends. The CDR3 contains 14 residues. The CDR3 loop is CASSPRAEQETQYF. In DNA, the CDR3 is TGTGCCAGCTCACCACGGGCAGAACAAGAGACCCAGTACTTC.

This clone was counted only a few times. The junction and the germline gene differ at one end; a read error may be behind it. The chain has TRBV24-1 and TRBJ1-1; a weak D match, TRBD1 (6 bases). CDR3 length equals 12 residues. Germline V gene data show CDR1 as KGHDR and CDR2 as SFDVKD. The CDR3 DNA is TGTGCCATCCAGTACAGGGACACTGGAGCTTTCTTT. Its translation is CAIQYRDTGAFF.

This clone was observed many times. The rearrangement joins TRBV7-8 to TRBJ1-1; 8 positions agree with TRBD1. The CDR3 is 13 residues long. From germline, CDR1 is SGHVS and CDR2 FQNEAQ. J gave up 5 bases and V 5 bases, and 4 bases lay outside the gene matches. CDR3 sequence: CASSLTGGTEAFF. The CDR3, as DNA: TGTGCCAGCAGCCTAACAGGGGGAACTGAAGCTTTCTTT.

This clone was observed at least ten times. The gene calls are TRBV15 and TRBJ2-5; D may correspond to TRBD1 or TRBD2 (5 bases each). CDR3 size: 15 residues. V dropped 0 bases and J dropped 5 bases, with 13 bases sitting between them. Germline V lookup: CDR1 LNHNV, CDR2 YYDKDF (reference sequence). The CDR3 protein is CATSRDRKGTETQYF. Written as DNA, the CDR3 is TGTGCCACCAGCAGAGATCGGAAGGGGACGGAGACCCAGTACTTC.

This clone was seen at least ten times. The CDR3 end shows no conserved phenylalanine or tryptophan, and so a read error is likely. It is unclear where the CDR3 begins or ends on the DNA, so no DNA is shown, and the CDR3 is as TCRdb lists it. The chain combines TRBV5-8 with TRBJ1-4. The CDR3 length is 9 residues, termini included. CDR1 is SGHTS and CDR2 is YDEGEE in the germline V gene. CDR3 protein: CASSLWGAV.

This clone is labeled as medium-sized (0.01 to 0.1%). Additional DNA sequences in this sample encode the identical CDR3. V gene TRBV2 combines with J gene TRBJ2-2; D ambiguous. The CDR3 extends over 15 amino acids. The germline V gene encodes CDR1 SNHLY and CDR2 FYNNEI. V was clipped by 5 bases and J by 4 bases, with 14 bases between them. CDR3 bases: TGTGCCAGCAGTTTCGACCCGCCGGCCACCGGGGAGCTGTTTTTT. Its protein product is CASSFDPPATGELFF.

This clone was detected ten times or more. This chain uses TRBV20-1 with TRBJ1-4; D unclear. The length of the CDR3 is 15 residues. The V end was cut by 3 bases, the J end by 0 bases, with 11 bases between. The germline V gene encodes CDR1 DFQATT and CDR2 SNEGSKA (reference sequence). The DNA for the CDR3 is TGCAGTGCTAGCGTCCAGCCCTCAACTAATGAAAAACTGTTTTTT. This codes for CSASVQPSTNEKLFF.

This clone is categorized as medium-sized. The chain links TRBV19 to TRBJ1-1; 9 bases line up with TRBD1. This CDR3 has 17 amino acids. Germline assignment: CDR1 LNHDA and CDR2 SQIVND (reference sequence). Germline trimming cut 3 bases from V and 1 base from J; bases unmatched to any gene: 9. CDR3 in DNA: TGTGCCAGTAGTATCGATCACGGACAGGGGCCGAACACTGAAGCTTTCTTT. Translating it yields CASSIDHGQGPNTEAFF.

This clone was seen ten or more times. A much larger clone lies a single base off, so this may be a read error. The sample contains more than one DNA sequence encoding this CDR3. The chain recombines TRBV6-1 with TRBJ1-1; tentatively, D is TRBD1 (5 bases). CDR1 MNHNS and CDR2 SASEGT come from the germline V gene. The CDR3 covers 12 residues. The CDR3 DNA reads TGCGCCCCCACAGGTTTGGACACTGTAGCTTTCTTT. Translated: CAPTGLDTVAFF.

The rearrangement joins TRBV9 to TRBJ1-6; a weak D match, TRBD1 (5 bases). The CDR3 has 16 amino acids. In germline, CDR1 is SGDLS, CDR2 YYNGEE. V lost 6 bases and J lost 7, with 20 bases in between. CDR3 DNA: TGTGCCAGCACCGGAGAGGGTCCAGGGAGCAATTCACCCCTCCACTTT. Encoded protein: CASTGEGPGSNSPLHF.

The rearrangement links TRBV7-3 to TRBJ2-4; 8 positions agree with TRBD1. After removal of 6 bases from V and 15 bases from J, the junction contained 10 bases not matched to a gene. Per germline, CDR1 SGHTA and CDR2 FQGTGA. The CDR3 loop spans 12 amino acids. As DNA, the CDR3 is TGTGCCAGCAGATCCCAGGGGGCCAGGGGGTACTTC. Its translation is CASRSQGARGYF.

This clone was found many times. The genes are TRBV18 and TRBJ1-4; 9 nucleotides match TRBD1. J lost 6 bases, V lost 6 bases, and 11 bases had no gene match. This CDR3 region has 16 residues. The germline CDR1 and CDR2 sequences are KGHSH and LQKENI. DNA for the CDR3: TGTGCCAGCTCCCCGGGACAGGGTTTCAGGGATGAAAAACTGTTTTTT. It encodes CASSPGQGFRDEKLFF.

The chain combines TRBV19 with TRBJ2-7, with 8 bases matching TRBD1. The trim removed 1 base at V and 2 bases at J, leaving 1 base unmatched. This CDR3 region has 14 residues. Germline V gene data show CDR1 as LNHDA and CDR2 as SQIVND (reference sequence). DNA of the CDR3: TGTGCCAGTAGTATAGGACAGGGGACCTACGAGCAGTACTTC. Translation: CASSIGQGTYEQYF.